A selection of T cell receptor beta chains follows, all from one sample in a study of blood T cell repertoires in COVID-19. Profiling relied on immunoSEQ multiplex PCR, and the TCRdb table lists in-frame clones only, not all of them. The data contain over 200,000 clones, about 85% of them singletons. The sample comprised PBMCs or T cells enriched from blood (not recorded which). These receptor sequences come from a man aged 35 to 55 who had recovered from COVID-19. Each CDR3 is given with its conserved first and last residue. D genes are given only for firm matches. Not all rows give a size; the values are once, few, many and, for expanded clones, a class.

TRBV29-1	TRBJ2-1	TRBD2	-	TGCAGCGTTCGCGATAGCGGGAGAGGCAATGAGCAGTTCTTC	CSVRDSGRGNEQFF
TRBV5-6	TRBJ1-1	-	-	TGTGCCAGCAGCTTGGAAATCATGAACACTGAAGCTTTCTTT	CASSLEIMNTEAFF
TRBV6-2/TRBV6-3	TRBJ2-7	-	-	TGTGCCAGCAGCTTCGCGGGTAGCATGGCCTACGGGCAGTACTTC	CASSFAGSMAYGQYF
TRBV10-3	TRBJ1-1	TRBD1	-	TGTGCCATCAGTGAGTCTAGGACAGGGGGCCGTACTGAAGCTTTCTTT	CAISESRTGGRTEAFF
TRBV13	TRBJ2-7	TRBD2	-	TGTGCCAGCAGTCGGACTAGGGACTACGAGCAGTACTTC	CASSRTRDYEQYF
TRBV13	TRBJ2-7	TRBD1	-	TGTGCCAGCAGCTACACCGGGACAGGGTATTATGAGCAGTACTTC	CASSYTGTGYYEQYF
TRBV18	TRBJ2-5	TRBD1	-	TGTGCCAGCTCACCGGGGACAGGGGAAGAGACCCAGTACTTC	CASSPGTGEETQYF
TRBV27	TRBJ1-5	-	-	TGTGCCAGCAGTTTCGGGGGGGGTCAGCCCCAGCATTTT	CASSFGGGQPQHF
TRBV4-1	TRBJ1-4	-	-	TGCGCCAGCAGCCAATGGGCAGAAGTTAATGAAAAACTGTTTTTT	CASSQWAEVNEKLFF
TRBV7-2	TRBJ2-7	-	-	TGTGCCAGCAGCCAGACTAGACAGATCTCCTACGAGCAGTACTTC	CASSQTRQISYEQYF
TRBV27	TRBJ1-1	TRBD1	-	TGTGCCAGCAGTTCGCGGACAGGGGCTTTCTTT	CASSSRTGAFF
TRBV9	TRBJ2-5	TRBD2	-	TGTGCCAGCAGCGTCGGCGGGAGTGCAGTAGAGACCCAGTACTTC	CASSVGGSAVETQYF
TRBV27	TRBJ1-2	-	-	TGTGCCAGCAGTCCCACGTATCGCGGGTACTATGGCTACACCTTC	CASSPTYRGYYGYTF
TRBV11-3	TRBJ2-1	-	-	TGTGCCAGCAGCTTAGAGGAGGGTCAGTGGAATGAGCAGTTCTTC	CASSLEEGQWNEQFF
TRBV5-1	TRBJ2-3	TRBD2	once	TGCGCCAGCAGCTTGTCCTGGACTAGCGGCTACACAGATACGCAGTATTTT	CASSLSWTSGYTDTQYF
TRBV5-6	TRBJ2-7	-	-	TGTGCCAGCAGCCCGGGGCCAGGGGTCGCTACCTACGAGCAGTACTTC	CASSPGPGVATYEQYF
TRBV7-2	TRBJ2-7	-	-	TGTGCCAGCAGCTGGGACACCTACGAGCAGTACTTC	CASSWDTYEQYF
TRBV14	TRBJ2-2	TRBD1	once	TGTGCCAGCAGCCAAGATCTGATCTTGACAGGGTACACCGGGGAGCTGTTTTTT	CASSQDLILTGYTGELFF
TRBV19	TRBJ2-7	-	-	TGTGCCAGTAGTATAGAGAAGGGAGCCTACGAGCAGTACTTC	CASSIEKGAYEQYF
TRBV19	TRBJ2-7	TRBD1	-	TGTGCCAGTAGTAGCCGTCGACAGGGTACCTACGAGCAGTACTTC	CASSSRRQGTYEQYF
TRBV11-3	TRBJ2-4	TRBD1	-	TGTGCCAGCAGCCCCGGAAGGACAGGGGGGATAGCCAAAAACATTCAGTACTTC	CASSPGRTGGIAKNIQYF
TRBV28	TRBJ2-7	TRBD2	-	TGTGCCAGCAGACTAGCGGGAGGGATTTGGGAGCAGTACTTC	CASRLAGGIWEQYF
TRBV2	TRBJ1-2	-	-	TGTGCCAGCTTCGAGGGCCGCACCACCTTC	CASFEGRTTF
TRBV29-1	TRBJ2-3	-	-	TGCAGCGTTGTTTACCCTGGGCAGCTAATCTCCCACACAGATACGCAGTATTTT	CSVVYPGQLISHTDTQYF
TRBV11-1	TRBJ2-7	TRBD2	once	TGTGCCAGCAGCTTAGGAGAAGCGGGAGGGTACGAGCAGTACTTC	CASSLGEAGGYEQYF
TRBV19	TRBJ1-5	-	-	TGTGCCAGTAGTATCGAAGGGGCACGCCGCAATCAGCCCCAGCATTTT	CASSIEGARRNQPQHF
TRBV9	TRBJ1-1	-	-	TGTGCCAGCAGCGCGGGAGGGAACACTGAAGCTTTCTTT	CASSAGGNTEAFF
TRBV4-2	TRBJ2-5	TRBD2	-	TGTGCCAGCAGCCAAGAGGGGACACGGGGGGGGACCCAGTACTTC	CASSQEGTRGGTQYF
TRBV15	TRBJ2-1	TRBD1	-	TGTGCCACCAGCAGAGATCCGATGGGACAGGGGGCCGATGAGCAGTTCTTC	CATSRDPMGQGADEQFF
TRBV19	TRBJ2-7	TRBD2	-	TGTGCCAGTAGTAGCGGACTAGCGGGAGATGAGCAGTACTTC	CASSSGLAGDEQYF
TRBV18	TRBJ2-5	-	-	TGTGCCAGCTCGCTACTAGAAACAGCAGAGACCCAGTACTTC	CASSLLETAETQYF
TRBV7-9	TRBJ2-7	TRBD1	-	TGTGCCAGCACGGACAGGGGGCTCTACGAGCAGTACTTC	CASTDRGLYEQYF
TRBV2	TRBJ2-2	TRBD1	-	TGTGCCAGCAAGAGGGCAGGGGGCCCCGGGGAGCTGTTTTTT	CASKRAGGPGELFF
TRBV7-2	TRBJ2-1	TRBD2	few	TGTGCCAGCAGCCCTACTAGCGGGATGGGTGAGCAGTTCTTC	CASSPTSGMGEQFF
TRBV15	TRBJ2-3	-	-	TGTGCCACCAGTCTGAGGGGGAGCACAGATACGCAGTATTTT	CATSLRGSTDTQYF
TRBV6-6	TRBJ1-1	TRBD1	-	TGTGCCAGCGAGAAAGGACAGGGGAACACTGAAGCTTTCTTT	CASEKGQGNTEAFF
TRBV5-1	TRBJ2-1	-	-	TGCGCCAGCAGCTTCGAAGGGGGAGGGCCGGGCAATGAGCAGTTCTTC	CASSFEGGGPGNEQFF
TRBV24-1	TRBJ1-2	TRBD1	few	TGTGCCACCAGTGATGGCTCCGGGACAGGGGACGGCTACACCTTC	CATSDGSGTGDGYTF
TRBV5-1	TRBJ2-2	-	-	TGCGCCAGCAGCCCCCGGGACTCGTTATTCCGGGAGCTGTTTTTT	CASSPRDSLFRELFF
TRBV11-2	TRBJ2-7	-	once	TGTGCCAGCAGCTTAGAAACAGCGGGCAGCTCCTACGAGCAGTACTTC	CASSLETAGSSYEQYF
TRBV18	TRBJ2-2	-	-	TGTGCCAGCTCACCACCCCTGAACACCGGGGAGCTGTTTTTT	CASSPPLNTGELFF
TRBV11-2	TRBJ1-1	-	-	TGTGCCAGCAGCTTACAAGGGGCCATTGAAGCTTTCTTT	CASSLQGAIEAFF
TRBV6-5	TRBJ1-1	-	-	TGTGCCAGCAGTTACCGGGGGACCATTGAAGCTTTCTTT	CASSYRGTIEAFF
TRBV3-1/TRBV3-2	TRBJ2-7	TRBD2	few	TGTGCCAGCAGCCAAGGACTAGCAAACCAATACGAGCAGTACTTC	CASSQGLANQYEQYF
TRBV28	TRBJ2-1	TRBD1	-	TGTGCCAGCGTCTCTCTAGACAGGGGTTACAATGAGCAGTTCTTC	CASVSLDRGYNEQFF
TRBV9	TRBJ2-1	TRBD1	-	TGTGCCAGCAGCGATAACCGGGACAGGGGGCGATCGTGGCAGTTCTTC	CASSDNRDRGRSWQFF
TRBV7-2	TRBJ2-7	-	-	TGTGCCAGCGGGAGCTCCTACGAGCAGTACTTC	CASGSSYEQYF